This T cell receptor (beta chain) derives from a study of T cell responses to AZD1222 COVID-19 vaccine. Regarding the study as a whole: Reportedly, nearly half of unique spike TCRs recognized epitopes outside B.1.351/B.1.1.7 mutations. Most donors were white British and more were female, and clonal diversity was possibly underestimated.

The length of the CDR3 is 14 residues. The trim removed 6 bases at V and 9 bases at J, leaving 10 bases unmatched. Germline CDR1 is LNHDA and CDR2 is SQIVND (reference sequence). TCRdb keeps only in-frame clones here, not all; method: immunoSEQ multiplex PCR. The sample holds more than 100,000 clones, around 90% seen once. As regards this clone: The antigen remains unidentified.

The sequence was collected from an adult in good health. The sample in question was peripheral blood, obtained on day 0 of AZD1222 vaccination. The genes are TRBV19 and TRBJ2-1, with 8 bases aligning to TRBD2. The CDR3 here is CASSLSGVMGEQFF. The CDR3 nucleotides are TGTGCCAGTAGCCTTAGCGGGGTAATGGGTGAGCAGTTCTTC.